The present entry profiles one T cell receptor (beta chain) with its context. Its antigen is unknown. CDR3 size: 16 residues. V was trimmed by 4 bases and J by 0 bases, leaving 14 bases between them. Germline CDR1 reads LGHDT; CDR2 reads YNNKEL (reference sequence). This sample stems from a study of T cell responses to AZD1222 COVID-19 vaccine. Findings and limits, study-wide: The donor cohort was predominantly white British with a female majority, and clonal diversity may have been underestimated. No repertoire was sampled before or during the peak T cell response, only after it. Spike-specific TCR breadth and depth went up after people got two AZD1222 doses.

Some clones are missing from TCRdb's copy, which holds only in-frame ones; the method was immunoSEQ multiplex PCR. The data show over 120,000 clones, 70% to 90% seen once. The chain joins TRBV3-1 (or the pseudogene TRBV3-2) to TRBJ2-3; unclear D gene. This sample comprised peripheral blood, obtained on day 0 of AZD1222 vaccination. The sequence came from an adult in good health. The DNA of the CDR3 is TGTGCCAGCAGCCTTTGGACGGAAAGGAGCACAGATACGCAGTATTTT. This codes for CASSLWTERSTDTQYF.